This passage covers 9 T cell receptor beta chains from one sample sequenced in a study of blood T cell repertoires in COVID-19. Only in-frame clones appear in the TCRdb table, and some are missing; sequencing was by immunoSEQ multiplex PCR. The sample has about 260,000 clones, around 88% seen once. The specimen was PBMCs or T cells enriched from blood (not recorded which). Every receptor here comes from a woman in her forties or fifties who had recovered from COVID-19.

Remarks on this clone: A junction end diverges from the germline sequence, so it may reflect a read error. The J gene is TRBJ2-7, the V gene TRBV27; D call uncertain. Germline CDR1 is MNHEY and CDR2 is SMNVEV (reference sequence). CDR3 length equals 14 residues. The CDR3 loop reads CASGFFGSSYEQYF. Here the CDR3 DNA reads TGTGCCAGCGGTTTCTTTGGCAGCTCCTACGAGCAGTACTTC.

This clone was found once. This chain uses TRBV7-9 with TRBJ1-1; no definite D call. The germline CDR1 and CDR2 sequences are SEHNR and FQNEAQ (reference sequence). The CDR3 totals 15 residues. V lost 0 bases and J lost 0, with 8 bases in between. The CDR3 DNA reads TGTGCCAGCAGCTTAGCTCTACTAATGAACACTGAAGCTTTCTTT. Protein sequence: CASSLALLMNTEAFF.

V gene TRBV28 combines with J gene TRBJ2-1; a possible D gene is TRBD2 (6 bases). The CDR3 length is 13 residues. Trimming removed 5 bases at V and 6 bases at J, with 11 bases between. Germline-derived CDR1 and CDR2 are MDHEN and SYDVKM. CDR3 loop: CASSPGLINEQFF. CDR3 nucleotides: TGTGCCAGCAGTCCGGGACTGATCAATGAGCAGTTCTTC.

The chain links TRBV29-1 to TRBJ2-1, with 7 bases that match TRBD2. Per germline, CDR1 SQVTM and CDR2 ANQGSEA. V gave up 6 bases and J gave up 6 bases; unmatched junction bases: 11. This CDR3 is 14 amino acids long. This CDR3 reads CSVPGTILRNEQFF. For the CDR3, the DNA is TGCAGCGTCCCTGGGACTATCCTGCGCAATGAGCAGTTCTTC.

CDR3 protein: CASSQVRVGTGELFF. CDR3 bases: TGCGCCAGCAGCCAAGTCCGGGTAGGCACCGGGGAGCTGTTTTTT. The chain links TRBV4-3 to TRBJ2-2; D remains unclear. The CDR3 spans 15 residues. V gave up 1 base and J gave up 4 bases, with 10 bases separating them. Germline V gene data show CDR1 as LGHNA and CDR2 as YSLEER.

The gene calls are TRBV6-5 and TRBJ2-3, with 10 nucleotides matching TRBD1. CDR1 MNHEY and CDR2 SVGAGI come from the germline V gene. V dropped 3 bases and J dropped 4; count of bases not matched to a gene: 7. The CDR3 is made up of 16 amino acids. The CDR3 nucleotides read TGTGCCAGCAGTTATGCCGGGACAGGGGTTTCAGATACGCAGTATTTT. Translating it yields CASSYAGTGVSDTQYF.

The chain combines TRBV28 with TRBJ1-5; D not certain. The V end lost 10 bases, the J end lost 2 bases, and 12 bases lay between the germline ends. Germline assignment: CDR1 MDHEN and CDR2 SYDVKM. The CDR3 covers 13 residues. The CDR3 coding sequence is TGTGCCACCCAAGTATTAGGCAATCAGCCCCAGCATTTT. Protein: CATQVLGNQPQHF.

The chain couples TRBV2 to TRBJ2-7, with TRBD2 matching 13 bases. The CDR3 totals 17 residues. The V gene end was trimmed by 6 bases and the J gene end by 2 bases; junction bases not matched to a gene: 10. Germline V gene lookup returns CDR1 SNHLY and CDR2 FYNNEI. This CDR3 reads CASRPGTSGTSTYEQYF. In DNA form, the CDR3 reads TGTGCCAGCAGACCCGGGACTAGCGGGACCTCAACCTACGAGCAGTACTTC. The whole variable domain, filled in from reference TRBV2 and TRBJ2-7, reads EPEVTQTPSHQVTQMGQEVILRCVPISNHLYFYWYRQILGQKVEFLVSFYNNEISEKSEIFDDQFSVERPDGSNFTLKIRSTKLEDSAMYFCASRPGTSGTSTYEQYFGPGTRLTVT.

This chain uses TRBV28 with TRBJ2-1; D unclear. This CDR3 region has 12 residues. V was clipped by 5 bases and J by 12 bases, with 14 bases between them. Germline CDR1 MDHEN, CDR2 SYDVKM. This CDR3 is CASSDRVVGQFF. DNA for the CDR3: TGTGCCAGCAGTGACCGGGTGGTCGGGCAGTTCTTC.